The entry that follows covers one T cell receptor (beta chain) sequence. The record originates from a study of T cells in Graves' hyperthyroidism and ophthalmopathy. The source material, RNA transcripts, was used to amplify TCR beta CDR3 regions. The primer set for the first-round RT-PCR of the TCR CDR3 was HTBI. TCRdb called the multiplex PCR reads again in MiXCR, with one record for every CDR3 protein. The sample holds roughly 840,000 distinct CDR3 sequences, about 38% seen once. The CDR3 has 14 residues. V gave up 4 bases and J gave up 1 base, with 8 bases separating them. CDR1 and CDR2 (germline): SGDLS, YYNGEE.

The origin of this receptor is a man younger than 30 with Graves' hyperthyroidism. Sample: blood. The chain carries TRBV9 and TRBJ2-2; D is uncertain. CDR3 protein: CASSSLGNTGELFF. The CDR3 DNA reads TGTGCCAGCAGCTCCCTCGGGAACACCGGGGAGCTGTTTTTT.